This T cell receptor beta chain was identified during a study of T cell clones after liver transplantation. In the study overall: Subjects received no induction therapy and standard immunosuppression until randomization at 12-24 months post-transplant.

TCRdb keeps only in-frame clones here, not all; method: immunoSEQ multiplex PCR. The sample consists of 20,000 to 30,000 clones, almost 70% of them appearing once. Findings and caveats of the study: Migration into the graft, not deletion, may explain lost graft donor-reactive T cells. These preliminary findings come from unstandardized post-transplant sampling times. Low donor cell numbers restricted donor-reactive repertoire measurement in a couple of subjects.

In the case of this clone: Its antigen is as yet unknown.

The V gene's germline CDR1 is MDHEN and CDR2 SYDVKM. The CDR3 length is 16 residues. Trimming cost V 1 base and J 4 bases, with 16 bases left between them. The chain carries TRBV28 and TRBJ1-2; the D gene is possibly TRBD1 (5 bases). The sequences come from CD4+ T cells from blood, collected before liver transplant. This clonotype was obtained from a human donor who received a liver transplant. CDR3 in DNA: TGTGCCAGCAGTTTATCTGGGCCAGGACACCCCTATGGCTACACCTTC. Translated: CASSLSGPGHPYGYTF.